A single sample is the source of the 25 T cell receptor beta chains below, sequenced in a study of memory CD4+ T cells and cytomegalovirus serostatus. The sort gate was single viable CD3+CD4+CD8-CD45RO+ cells for memory CD4+ T cells. This table comes from immunoSEQ multiplex PCR, and its TCRdb copy is limited to in-frame clones, with some not included. Of some 66,000 clones in the sample, 70% to 80% were seen once. Sequenced: memory CD4+ T cells from blood. The receptors stem from an adult in good health and CMV-seropositive.

The table lists this clone with a few counts. The rearrangement uses TRBV7-3 and TRBJ1-1; D is perhaps TRBD1 (5 bases). Trimming pared 0 bases from V and 1 base from J, leaving 9 bases between. CDR3 length equals 15 residues. Germline lookup yields CDR1 SGHTA and CDR2 FQGTGA. CDR3: CASSLTGTENTEAFF. CDR3 DNA sequence: TGTGCCAGCAGCTTAACCGGGACGGAGAACACTGAAGCTTTCTTT.

The chain combines TRBV4-1 with TRBJ1-2; no clear D gene. This CDR3 spans 16 amino acids. V lost 3 bases, J lost 5 bases, and 19 bases lay in between. The germline gives CDR1 MGHRA, CDR2 YSYEKL. The CDR3 DNA reads TGCGCCAGCAGCCATACTCCCGGCAGAACAGAATATGGCTACACCTTC. Protein product: CASSHTPGRTEYGYTF.

Details on this clone: Within the sample, other DNA sequences also encode this same CDR3. The chain recombines TRBV6-5 with TRBJ2-7; 11 bases fit TRBD2. J was trimmed by 3 bases and V by 4 bases; bases with no gene match: 2. Germline V gene lookup returns CDR1 MNHEY and CDR2 SVGAGI. The CDR3 totals 14 residues. The CDR3 spells CASSLLAGVYEQYF. DNA for the CDR3: TGTGCCAGCAGTTTACTAGCGGGAGTCTACGAGCAGTACTTC.

The chain carries TRBV28 and TRBJ1-1; 8 nucleotides align to TRBD1. CDR3 size: 17 residues. In germline, CDR1 is MDHEN, CDR2 SYDVKM. With 5 bases clipped from V and 3 bases from J, the junction kept 14 bases outside the gene matches. DNA for the CDR3: TGTGCCAGCAGTCCCTGGACAGGGAGGGTAGAGGACACTGAAGCTTTCTTT. It codes for CASSPWTGRVEDTEAFF.

This clone was counted at least ten times. The V gene is TRBV18, the J gene TRBJ1-4; D is undetermined. The CDR3 runs 14 residues. CDR1 is KGHSH, CDR2 LQKENI, per germline. Trimming removed 1 base from V and 10 bases from J, with 13 bases in between. The CDR3: CASSPRTEGGKLFF. DNA for the CDR3: TGTGCCAGCTCACCACGAACGGAGGGAGGAAAACTGTTTTTT.

The chain combines TRBV7-8 with TRBJ1-1; TRBD1 aligns across 7 bases. Germline V lookup: CDR1 SGHVS, CDR2 FQNEAQ. The CDR3 spans 13 residues. Germline trimming cut 3 bases from V and 3 bases from J; bases unmatched to any gene: 1. For the CDR3, the DNA is TGTGCCAGCAGCTTCGACAGGGACACTGAAGCTTTCTTT. Protein: CASSFDRDTEAFF.

The chain is built from TRBV7-3 and TRBJ2-5; 9 bases align to TRBD1. The junction had 5 bases not matched to a gene; V was cut back by 5 bases and J by 1 base. The CDR3 spans 15 residues. Germline CDR1 reads SGHTA; CDR2 reads FQGTGA. CDR3 in DNA: TGTGCCAGCAGCCTTTACAGGGGGCCCCAAGAGACCCAGTACTTC. It translates to CASSLYRGPQETQYF.

The V and J genes are TRBV6-1 and TRBJ1-2; D gene unclear. The CDR3 length is 13 residues. Germline V lookup: CDR1 MNHNS, CDR2 SASEGT. V shed 4 bases and J shed 8 bases, with 14 bases lying between them. Here the CDR3 reads CASSASPRKGYTF. CDR3 in DNA: TGTGCCAGCAGTGCGAGCCCCCGAAAGGGCTACACCTTC.

The chain combines TRBV2 with TRBJ1-1; D gene ambiguous. The germline V gene encodes CDR1 SNHLY and CDR2 FYNNEI. V dropped 6 bases and J dropped 4 bases, with 12 bases sitting between them. The CDR3 runs 13 residues. The CDR3 loop reads CASSHGGSTEAFF. Here the CDR3 DNA reads TGTGCCAGCAGCCACGGAGGGAGCACTGAAGCTTTCTTT.

This chain connects TRBV18 to TRBJ1-2, with TRBD1 matching over 9 bases. V lost 2 bases and J lost 3; bases outside the gene matches: 7. From germline, CDR1 is KGHSH and CDR2 LQKENI. This CDR3 comprises 16 residues. The CDR3 region is CASSPSQWDRDYGYTF. The CDR3, as DNA: TGTGCCAGCTCACCAAGTCAATGGGACAGGGACTATGGCTACACCTTC.

The CDR3: CASSKGQAGSGNTIYF. DNA of the CDR3: TGTGCCAGTAGTAAGGGACAGGCGGGCTCTGGAAACACCATATATTTT. This chain uses TRBV19 with TRBJ1-3; 8 bases match TRBD1. The germline gives CDR1 LNHDA, CDR2 SQIVND (reference sequence). Trimming cost V 4 bases and J 0 bases; bases outside gene matches: 5. The CDR3 runs to 16 residues.

A few counts support this clone. The same CDR3 is also encoded by other DNA sequences in this sample. The chain employs TRBV29-1 and TRBJ1-1, with no clear D. The CDR3 is 14 residues long. Trimming removed 7 bases at V and 1 base at J, with 16 bases between. CDR1 is SQVTM, CDR2 ANQGSEA, per germline. Here the CDR3 reads CSALDPAKNTEAFF. For the CDR3, the DNA is TGCAGCGCTCTAGACCCCGCCAAGAACACTGAAGCTTTCTTT.

This rearrangement joins TRBV29-1 to TRBJ1-1, with D maybe TRBD1 (5 bases). Germline lookup yields CDR1 SQVTM and CDR2 ANQGSEA. This CDR3 has 12 residues. The germline V and J ends were trimmed by 4 bases and 2 bases, with 8 bases remaining between them. As DNA, the CDR3 is TGCAGCGTTGCTGGGGGTAACACTGAAGCTTTCTTT. This translates into CSVAGGNTEAFF.

This clone was counted only a few times. The J gene is TRBJ2-2, the V gene TRBV5-1, with 9 bases aligning to TRBD1. V lost 3 bases to trimming and J lost 7 bases; unmatched junction nucleotides: 4. CDR1 and CDR2 from the germline V gene are SGHRS and YFSETQ. This CDR3 region has 14 residues. The chain's CDR3 is CASSSGTGLGELFF. DNA of the CDR3: TGCGCCAGCAGCTCCGGGACAGGGCTCGGGGAGCTGTTTTTT.

The V and J genes are TRBV27 and TRBJ2-1; the match to TRBD2 covers 10 bases. Unmatched junction bases numbered 6, after V lost 3 bases and J lost 7 bases. The CDR3 runs to 15 residues. CDR1 and CDR2 (germline): MNHEY, SMNVEV (reference sequence). CDR3 nucleotides: TGTGCCAGCAGTTTGGAACTAGCGGGGTTAAATGAGCAGTTCTTC. Translated: CASSLELAGLNEQFF.

The chain links TRBV5-4 to TRBJ2-7; 7 bases match TRBD1. V was pared by 3 bases and J by 4 bases, with 1 base of the junction left unmatched. The CDR3 is made up of 12 amino acids. Germline CDR1 reads SGHNT; CDR2 reads YYREEE (reference sequence). Here the CDR3 reads CASSSTGYEQYF. CDR3 coding DNA: TGTGCCAGCAGCTCGACAGGGTACGAGCAGTACTTC.

The chain uses TRBV9 and TRBJ1-3, with 8 positions matching TRBD1. The CDR3 consists of 16 residues. Germline CDR1 SGDLS, CDR2 YYNGEE. V lost 2 bases, J lost 0 bases, and 4 bases stayed unmatched. CDR3 sequence: CASSVSGTGSGNTIYF. The CDR3 DNA follows: TGTGCCAGCAGCGTTTCCGGGACAGGCTCTGGAAACACCATATATTTT.

This clone was recorded a few times. The chain couples TRBV11-1 to TRBJ1-5; a weak D match, TRBD1 (5 bases). With 5 bases removed from V and 5 bases from J, the gap between germline ends came to 16 bases. The CDR3 totals 15 residues. CDR1 SGHAT and CDR2 FQDESV come from the germline V gene (reference sequence). CDR3: CASSPGTGSDQPQHF. DNA for the CDR3: TGTGCCAGCAGCCCTGGTACAGGTTCTGATCAGCCCCAGCATTTT.

CDR3 sequence (DNA): TGTGCCAGCACGGACCGTATGGAGCAGTACTTC. Residues: CASTDRMEQYF. V and J are TRBV28 and TRBJ2-7; D unresolved. With 7 bases removed from V and 7 bases from J, the gap between germline ends came to 11 bases. The CDR3 totals 11 residues. Germline V gene lookup returns CDR1 MDHEN and CDR2 SYDVKM.

This chain links TRBV25-1 with TRBJ2-3; D is possibly TRBD2 (8 bases). The CDR3 covers 18 residues. Germline assignment: CDR1 MGHDK and CDR2 SYGVNS. Trimming removed 0 bases from V and 3 bases from J, with 19 bases in between. Here the CDR3 DNA reads TGTGCCAGCAGTGAATACCCCCAGCGGGGGACAGTGACAGATACGCAGTATTTT. Amino acid sequence: CASSEYPQRGTVTDTQYF.

Only one count was recorded for this clone. The rearrangement uses TRBV5-4 and TRBJ2-1; 8 bases align to TRBD1. Germline V gene data show CDR1 as SGHNT and CDR2 as YYREEE (reference sequence). CDR3 length: 16 residues. V shed 5 bases, J shed 2 bases, and the junction held 9 bases outside the gene matches. Here the CDR3 reads CASRSGTGLTYNEQFF. The CDR3 DNA is TGTGCCAGCAGATCCGGGACAGGATTAACCTACAATGAGCAGTTCTTC.

This chain uses TRBV20-1 with TRBJ2-1; D not resolved. CDR3 size: 11 residues. The V and J ends lost 4 bases and 9 bases respectively, with 10 bases between them. Germline lookup yields CDR1 DFQATT and CDR2 SNEGSKA (reference sequence). CDR3 loop: CSATNGPEQFF. The CDR3 nucleotides are TGCAGTGCTACGAACGGGCCTGAGCAGTTCTTC.

This chain uses TRBV19 with TRBJ1-5; 12 bases match TRBD1. The CDR3 loop spans 16 amino acids. With V trimmed by 5 bases and J by 1 base, 3 bases remained unmatched. Germline V CDR1 and CDR2: LNHDA, SQIVND (reference sequence). The chain's CDR3 is CASSGGTGGSNQPQHF. The CDR3 DNA is TGTGCCAGTAGTGGGGGGACAGGGGGCAGCAATCAGCCCCAGCATTTT.

This clone was detected only once. The J gene is TRBJ1-2, the V gene TRBV6-6, with 11 bases aligning to TRBD1. From germline, CDR1 is MNHNY and CDR2 SVGAGI (reference sequence). The V segment lost 8 bases and the J segment 7 bases; nucleotides outside the gene matches: 9. CDR3 length: 14 amino acids. CDR3 sequence (DNA): TGTGCCAGCCGGGGGGGGACAGGGGGAGGTGGCTACACCTTC. Translation gives CASRGGTGGGGYTF.

This chain connects TRBV7-8 to TRBJ1-1; D might be TRBD1 (6 bases). V shed 5 bases and J shed 2 bases, with 18 bases lying between them. There are 16 residues in the CDR3. Germline values: CDR1 SGHVS, CDR2 FQNEAQ. The CDR3 sequence: CASSLSGGGGNTEAFF. The CDR3 bases are TGTGCCAGCAGCCTCTCTGGCGGAGGGGGAAACACTGAAGCTTTCTTT. The whole variable domain, remainder taken from reference TRBV7-8 and TRBJ1-1, is GAGVSQSPRYKVAKRGQDVALRCDPISGHVSLFWYQQALGQGPEFLTYFQNEAQLDKSGLPSDRFFAERPEGSVSTLKIQRTQQEDSAVYLCASSLSGGGGNTEAFFGQGTRLTVV.